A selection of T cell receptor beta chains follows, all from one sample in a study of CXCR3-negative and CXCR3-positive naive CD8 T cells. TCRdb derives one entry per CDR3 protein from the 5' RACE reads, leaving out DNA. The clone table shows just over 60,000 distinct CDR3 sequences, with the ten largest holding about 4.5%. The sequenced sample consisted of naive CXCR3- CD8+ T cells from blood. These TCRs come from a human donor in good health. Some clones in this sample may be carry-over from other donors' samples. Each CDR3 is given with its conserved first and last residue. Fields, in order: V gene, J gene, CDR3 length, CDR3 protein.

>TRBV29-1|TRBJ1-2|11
CSGRVAYGYTF
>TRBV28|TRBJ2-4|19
CASSRPPTGYGGAKNIQYF
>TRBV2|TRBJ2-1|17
CASSEVIGRETYNEQFF
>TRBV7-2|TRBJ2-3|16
CASSLEGPPSTDTQYF
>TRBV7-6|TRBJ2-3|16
CASSPIPYKETDTQYF
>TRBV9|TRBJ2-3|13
CASSSRGTDTQYF
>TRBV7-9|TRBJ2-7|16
CASTHGRGLFGDEQYF
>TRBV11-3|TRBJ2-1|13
CASIQGMSDEQFF
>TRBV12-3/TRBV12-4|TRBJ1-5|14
CASRQWDGNQPQHF
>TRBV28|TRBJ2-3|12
CASSPSYDTQYF
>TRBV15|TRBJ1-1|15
CATTLPGGRNTEAFF
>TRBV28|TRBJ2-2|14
CASSFLVWSGELFF
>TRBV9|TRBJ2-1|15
CASNKRGGEYNEQFF
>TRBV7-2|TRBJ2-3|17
CASSNRDSSHGTDTQYF
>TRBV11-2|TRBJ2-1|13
CASSIPLENEQFF
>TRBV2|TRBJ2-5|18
CASIGLAGEPLPQETQYF
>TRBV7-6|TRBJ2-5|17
CASSSGGPGQLGETQYF
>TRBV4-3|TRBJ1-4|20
CASSRSLWGGGEEANEKLFF
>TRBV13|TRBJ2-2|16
CASSLRTGPIARELFF
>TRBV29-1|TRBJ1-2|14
CSVDFTGEDYGYTF
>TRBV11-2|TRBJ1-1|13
CASLGIMNTEAFF
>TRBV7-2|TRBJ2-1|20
CASSPSRLAGPGPIYNEQFF
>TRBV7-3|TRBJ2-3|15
CASSPQGGVTDTQYF
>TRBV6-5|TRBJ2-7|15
CASSTPDGISYEQYF
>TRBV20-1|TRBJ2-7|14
CSARGQVIPYEQYF
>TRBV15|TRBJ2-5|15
CASSLRTSGEETQYF
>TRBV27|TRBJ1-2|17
CASSLSSQGASGYGYTF
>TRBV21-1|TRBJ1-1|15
CASSKPGGMRTEAFF
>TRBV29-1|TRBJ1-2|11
CSVEVEYGYTF
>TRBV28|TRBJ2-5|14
CASSLAGKGETQYF
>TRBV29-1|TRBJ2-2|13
CSVRVRVTGELFF
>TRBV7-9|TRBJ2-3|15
CASTAGLAGRDTQYF
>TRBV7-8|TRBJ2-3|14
CASSLGQATDTQYF
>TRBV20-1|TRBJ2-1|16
CSARGTSGTSYNEQFF
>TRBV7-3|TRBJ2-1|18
CASSPTLAGAFGAYEQFF
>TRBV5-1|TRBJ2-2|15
CASSESRANTGELFF
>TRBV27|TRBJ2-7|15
CASRLGLAGGYEQYF
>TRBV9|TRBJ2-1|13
CASSVGAYNEQFF
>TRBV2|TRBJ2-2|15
CASSEALQNTGELFF
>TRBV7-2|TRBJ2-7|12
CASSPPGYEQYF
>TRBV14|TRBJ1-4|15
CASSRDARVNEKLFF
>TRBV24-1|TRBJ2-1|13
CATSESSYNEQFF
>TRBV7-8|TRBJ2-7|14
CASSLARGLHEQYF
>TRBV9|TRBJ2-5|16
CASGDNSGVYQETQYF
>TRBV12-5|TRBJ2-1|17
CASGLAPYSGVNNEQFF
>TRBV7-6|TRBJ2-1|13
CASSLHGGREQFF
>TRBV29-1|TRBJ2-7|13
CSVEDLGGYEQYF
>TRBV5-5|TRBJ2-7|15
CASTLDRDQIYEQYF
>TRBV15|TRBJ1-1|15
CATSKQGRRNTGAFF
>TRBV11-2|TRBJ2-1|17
CASSLGLAGGPNNEQFF
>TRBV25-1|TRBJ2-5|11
CASRLDETQYF
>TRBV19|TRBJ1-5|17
CASSRQSRPYSNQPQHF
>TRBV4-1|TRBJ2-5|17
CASSQESGGGATETQYF